This TCR beta chain was found in a study of blood T cell repertoires in COVID-19. The overall study: Italy, Spain and the United States were the sources of the convalescent and acute COVID-19 samples. From T cells, B-cell-depleted T cells, or PBMCs came the material, which was cDNA or gDNA.

J lost 7 bases, V lost 4 bases, and 6 bases had no gene match. The CDR3 consists of 13 residues. Germline V CDR1 and CDR2: SGHVS, FQNEAQ. Original data processing: By means of reference gene primer amplification, nucleated cell counts were estimated. The data were produced by immunoSEQ multiplex PCR, yet TCRdb's version contains in-frame clones alone and is incomplete. V, J and clone size derive from that table, while D and trimming were established from the DNA sequence. The sample lists approximately 400,000 clones, 85% to 90% seen once, with 1.2% in the top ten. This TCR was recovered from a woman between 18 and 29 years old who had recovered from COVID-19. J is TRBJ2-7 and V is TRBV7-8; TRBD2 matches 8 bases. Sequencing was carried out using PBMCs or T cells enriched from blood (not recorded which). The CDR3 DNA is TGTGCCAGCAGCTACTCCTCTAGCGGGGAGCAGTACTTC. Protein product: CASSYSSSGEQYF.